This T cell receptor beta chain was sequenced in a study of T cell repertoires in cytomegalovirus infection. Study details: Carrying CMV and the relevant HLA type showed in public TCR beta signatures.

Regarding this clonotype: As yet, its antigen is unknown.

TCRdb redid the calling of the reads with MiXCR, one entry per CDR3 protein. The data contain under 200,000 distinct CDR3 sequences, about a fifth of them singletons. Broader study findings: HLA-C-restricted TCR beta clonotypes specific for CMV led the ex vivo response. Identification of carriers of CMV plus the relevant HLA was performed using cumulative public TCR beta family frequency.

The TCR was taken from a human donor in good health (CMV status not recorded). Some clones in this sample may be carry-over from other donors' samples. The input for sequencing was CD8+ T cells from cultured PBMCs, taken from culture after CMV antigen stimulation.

The CDR3 spells CSAPRSPLGGTDTQYF. CDR3 bases: TGCAGTGCTCCCCGTTCTCCCCTGGGGGGCACAGATACGCAGTATTTT. This rearrangement joins TRBV20-1 to TRBJ2-3; possibly TRBD1 or TRBD2 for D (5 bases each). Deletions cut 5 bases from V and 1 base from J, with 19 bases between. Germline CDR1 is DFQATT and CDR2 is SNEGSKA (reference sequence). This CDR3 spans 16 amino acids.